One and the same sample provided the 10 T cell receptor beta chains below, sequenced in a study of response to subunit inactivated influenza vaccine. Via MiXCR, TCRdb re-called the RT-PCR reads, giving one row per CDR3 protein. The sample lists 600,000 to 700,000 distinct CDR3 sequences, around 15% occurring once. Sequencing was performed on PBMCs from blood, taken around two weeks before vaccination. These receptors all stem from a man in his forties or fifties who received an inactivated influenza vaccine.

The chain recombines TRBV5-1 with TRBJ2-5, with D uncertain. This CDR3 contains 13 residues. Germline CDR1 is SGHRS and CDR2 is YFSETQ. Trimming removed 4 bases at V and 5 bases at J, with 12 bases between. The CDR3 DNA is TGCGCCAGCAGCCTGCTCTCCGGGGAGACCCAGTACTTC. It is translated as CASSLLSGETQYF.

This clonotype was detected ten times or more. This rearrangement joins TRBV6-5 to TRBJ1-6; 10 nucleotides align to TRBD1. CDR1 and CDR2 from the germline V gene are MNHEY and SVGAGI. This CDR3 is 16 amino acids long. With V trimmed by 2 bases and J by 10 bases, 8 bases remained unmatched. The CDR3 spells CASSYQIGQGGSPLHF. In DNA, the CDR3 is TGTGCCAGCAGTTACCAGATCGGACAGGGGGGGTCACCCCTCCACTTT.

The V and J genes are TRBV20-1 and TRBJ2-2; D is uncertain. The CDR3 contains 14 residues. With 3 bases removed from V and 1 base from J, the gap between germline ends came to 9 bases. Germline values: CDR1 DFQATT, CDR2 SNEGSKA (reference sequence). CDR3 sequence (DNA): TGCAGTGCTAGCACCCTGATGAACACCGGGGAGCTGTTTTTT. As protein: CSASTLMNTGELFF.

In this sample, this clonotype turned up a few times. The chain joins TRBV6-1 to TRBJ2-3; D remains unclear. V lost 2 bases and J 4 bases, leaving 10 bases between the germline ends. Germline CDR1 reads MNHNS; CDR2 reads SASEGT. The CDR3 covers 14 residues. In nucleotides, the CDR3 is TGTGCCAGCAGTGAACATCCCGGGCCAGATACGCAGTATTTT. It translates to CASSEHPGPDTQYF.

The gene calls are TRBV4-3 and TRBJ2-5; D is unresolved. This CDR3 spans 15 amino acids. The germline V gene encodes CDR1 LGHNA and CDR2 YSLEER. V was shortened by 1 base and J by 4 bases, with 13 bases between the two germline ends. The CDR3 DNA follows: TGCGCCAGCAGCCAAGGAACATATAGGGCAGAGACCCAGTACTTC. Protein sequence: CASSQGTYRAETQYF.

The J gene is TRBJ1-3, the V gene TRBV5-5; D is unresolved. The CDR3 loop spans 15 amino acids. Trimming took 6 bases from V and 2 from J, leaving 15 bases between them. The germline CDR1 and CDR2 sequences are SGHKS and YYEKEE (reference sequence). The CDR3 DNA sequence: TGTGCCAGCACCGTCTCCCCCCCGACTGGAAACACCATATATTTT. This gives the protein CASTVSPPTGNTIYF.

The V gene is TRBV4-3, the J gene TRBJ2-6; D remains ambiguous. Trimming left V 6 bases short and J 0 bases short, with 9 bases between. CDR1 and CDR2 from the germline V gene are LGHNA and YSLEER. The CDR3 is 15 amino acids. The CDR3 protein is CASRVELSGANVLTF. Here the CDR3 DNA reads TGCGCCAGCAGGGTGGAGCTCTCTGGGGCCAACGTCCTGACTTTC.

The CDR3 DNA follows: TGCGCCAGCTCGCGAAGTTATAATCAGCCCCAGCATTTT. Translation: CASSRSYNQPQHF. The chain couples TRBV5-1 to TRBJ1-5; D not certain. The CDR3 has 13 amino acids. The ends were cut back, 7 bases at V and 4 bases at J, with 12 bases in the middle. The V gene's germline CDR1 is SGHRS and CDR2 YFSETQ.

There are many counts of this clonotype. The chain combines TRBV7-2 with TRBJ2-7; the D gene is possibly TRBD1 (5 bases). From germline, CDR1 is SGHTA and CDR2 FQGNSA. Trimming stripped 6 bases from V and 2 bases from J, with 14 bases between. The CDR3 covers 14 residues. The CDR3 DNA reads as TGTGCCAGCAGTTTGGCCCAGGGTCCCTACGAGCAGTACTTC. Protein sequence: CASSLAQGPYEQYF.

The chain is built from TRBV28 and TRBJ1-5, with 7 positions matching TRBD1. V gave up 2 bases and J gave up 2 bases; unmatched junction bases: 6. The length of the CDR3 is 16 residues. CDR1 is MDHEN and CDR2 is SYDVKM in the germline V gene. In DNA form, the CDR3 reads TGTGCCAGCAGTTTAAAGAGGGGGCTAGGCAATCAGCCCCAGCATTTT. Translation gives CASSLKRGLGNQPQHF.